This T cell receptor beta chain was recorded in a study of shared clonotypes between healthy human individuals. Positively selected for CCR7, the CD45RO-negative cells used as naive CD8 cells excluded terminally differentiated effector memory CD45RA+ cells. Those who donated were healthy HIV-negative adults, with no recent acute infections or vaccinations reported. Overall study results and limits: It was the few donors that limited the genetic and exposure-history diversity represented.

Genomic DNA (from each subset) was split evenly across several immunoSEQ plates. In the study's own analysis: Filtering differed, since immunoSEQ gave only junction sequences and no quality scores. The data were produced by immunoSEQ multiplex PCR, yet TCRdb's version contains in-frame clones alone and is incomplete. Clone size and V and J calls were adopted from that table, with D and trimming inferred from the DNA. The sample consists of about 800,000 clones, 90% to 97% of them appearing once. The CDR3 is 13 residues long. CDR1 MNHEY and CDR2 SMNVEV come from the germline V gene (reference sequence). V shed 9 bases and J shed 0 bases, with 9 bases lying between them. With regard to this clone: Its antigen is currently unknown.

The clonotype was recovered from a man younger than 45 in good health. The V call is TRBV27, the J call TRBJ1-5, with D hard to call. The sample taken for sequencing was naive CD8+ T cells sorted from blood. The CDR3: CASRRNSNQPQHF. The DNA of the CDR3 is TGTGCCAGTCGACGGAATAGCAATCAGCCCCAGCATTTT.